These 18 T cell receptor beta chains were all obtained from the same sample, sequenced in a study of cytomegalovirus exposure and HLA in healthy donors. Some clones are missing from TCRdb's copy, which holds only in-frame ones; the method was immunoSEQ multiplex PCR. The repertoire holds around 300,000 clones, with about 86% as singletons. Sequences were obtained from PBMCs. The receptor source for this set is a woman aged 18-29 years in good health and CMV-seronegative.

The V call is TRBV21-1, the J call TRBJ1-5. TRBV21-1 represents a pseudogene. The CDR3 is 13 amino acids. CDR3 DNA: TGTGCCAGGAGATACCATAGCAATCAGCCCCAGCATTTT. Translation gives CARRYHSNQPQHF.

This chain's CDR3 is CASSVGGFGRGYEQYF. The CDR3, as DNA: TGTGCCAGCAGCGTGGGGGGATTCGGGAGAGGGTACGAGCAGTACTTC. The chain employs TRBV7-2 and TRBJ2-7; tentatively, D is TRBD2 (6 bases). The length of the CDR3 is 16 residues. Trimming took 5 bases from V and 4 from J, leaving 21 bases between them. Germline V lookup: CDR1 SGHTA, CDR2 FQGNSA.

The chain is built from TRBV30 and TRBJ2-1; 9 bases are shared with TRBD2. The junction had 8 bases not matched to a gene; V was cut back by 3 bases and J by 2 bases. CDR3 length: 16 amino acids. Germline lookup yields CDR1 GTSNPN and CDR2 SVGIG (reference sequence). The CDR3 reads CAWSLGGGRAYNEQFF. Written as DNA, the CDR3 is TGTGCCTGGAGCCTGGGAGGCGGGAGGGCCTACAATGAGCAGTTCTTC.

The chain carries TRBV11-1 and TRBJ2-7; 9 nucleotides agree with TRBD1. Trimming cost V 2 bases and J 5 bases; bases outside gene matches: 7. CDR3 length equals 15 residues. Germline V gene sequence: CDR1 SGHAT, CDR2 FQDESV (reference sequence). The CDR3 reads CASSLPRTGAHEQYF. The CDR3 bases are TGTGCCAGCAGCTTACCCCGGACAGGGGCGCACGAGCAGTACTTC. Together with reference TRBV11-1 and TRBJ2-7, the CDR3 gives the full variable domain: EAEVAQSPRYKITEKSQAVAFWCDPISGHATLYWYRQILGQGPELLVQFQDESVVDDSQLPKDRFSAERLKGVDSTLKIQPAELGDSAMYLCASSLPRTGAHEQYFGPGTRLTVT.

J is TRBJ1-2 and V is TRBV30, with D unclear. This CDR3 is built from 16 residues. Trimming removed 2 bases from V and 0 bases from J, with 16 bases in between. The V gene's germline CDR1 is GTSNPN and CDR2 SVGIG (reference sequence). CDR3 protein: CAWSPPHRSTNYGYTF. DNA for the CDR3: TGTGCCTGGAGTCCCCCGCACAGATCAACTAACTATGGCTACACCTTC.

V is TRBV4-1 and J is TRBJ2-7; 7 bases line up with TRBD1. Germline lookup yields CDR1 MGHRA and CDR2 YSYEKL. CDR3 length: 15 amino acids. V gave up 1 base and J gave up 7 bases; unmatched junction bases: 10. CDR3 in DNA: TGCGCCAGCAGCCAAGTCTCAGGGGGTGCGGTGGAGCAGTACTTC. It yields the protein CASSQVSGGAVEQYF.

On this clone itself: One end of the junction varies from germline; a read error may be responsible. The V and J genes are TRBV7-7 and TRBJ2-7; TRBD1 matches at 10 bases. Germline V lookup: CDR1 SSHAT, CDR2 FNYEAQ (reference sequence). The CDR3 loop spans 16 amino acids. The CDR3 nucleotides read TGTGCTAGCAGCGCCCACCCGGGACAGGGGACCAACGAGCAGTACTTC. The encoded protein is CASSAHPGQGTNEQYF.

The CDR3 region has the DNA TGCGCCAGCAGCCAAGATTACGGCACAGTCTCCTACGAGCAGTACTTC. This encodes CASSQDYGTVSYEQYF. This chain uses TRBV4-3 with TRBJ2-7; no clear D. The V gene lost 0 bases and the J gene lost 0 bases, with 12 bases spanning the gap. From germline, CDR1 is LGHNA and CDR2 YSLEER. The CDR3 runs 16 residues.

The V and J genes are TRBV30 and TRBJ1-3, with no clear D. Germline V CDR1 and CDR2: GTSNPN, SVGIG (reference sequence). Between the trimmed V and J ends, which lost 3 bases and 0 bases, there was a span of 6 bases. CDR3 length equals 13 residues. In DNA form, the CDR3 reads TGTGCCTGGAGGGGGAGCTCTGGAAACACCATATATTTT. Translating gives CAWRGSSGNTIYF.

V gene TRBV6-5 combines with J gene TRBJ1-1; 8 nucleotides line up with TRBD1. Unmatched junction bases numbered 12, after V lost 6 bases and J lost 6 bases. This CDR3 contains 15 residues. Per the germline V gene, CDR1 is MNHEY and CDR2 is SVGAGI. The CDR3 is CASRSLDREAAEAFF. The DNA of the CDR3 is TGTGCCAGCAGATCTCTGGACAGGGAGGCCGCTGAAGCTTTCTTT.

This clone was observed a few times. The chain is built from TRBV28 and TRBJ1-2, with no clear D. Germline V gives CDR1 MDHEN, CDR2 SYDVKM. With 6 bases removed from V and 2 bases from J, the gap between germline ends came to 10 bases. The CDR3 extends over 13 amino acids. CDR3 DNA: TGTGCCAGCAGGTGGGCCATAAACTATGGCTACACCTTC. Protein product: CASRWAINYGYTF.

The table lists this clone with many counts. The chain has TRBV5-6 and TRBJ2-1, with 8 nucleotides matching TRBD2. Trimming took 0 bases from V and 6 from J; bases not matched to a gene: 8. This CDR3 is 16 amino acids long. Germline V gives CDR1 SGHDT, CDR2 YYEEEE. CDR3 DNA sequence: TGTGCCAGCAGCTTGGCTAGGGGACTAGAGGGCAATGAGCAGTTCTTC. Protein sequence: CASSLARGLEGNEQFF.

The chain recombines TRBV5-1 with TRBJ1-4; 7 positions match TRBD1. V shed 4 bases, J shed 4 bases, and the junction held 4 bases outside the gene matches. Per the germline V gene, CDR1 is SGHRS and CDR2 is YFSETQ. This CDR3 spans 14 amino acids. Here the CDR3 DNA reads TGCGCCAGCAGCGCCGGGACAGATAATGAAAAACTGTTTTTT. Translated, it gives CASSAGTDNEKLFF.

The chain uses TRBV6-1 and TRBJ2-1; D may be TRBD2 (7 bases). V gave up 1 base and J gave up 2 bases, with 18 bases separating them. CDR1 MNHNS and CDR2 SASEGT come from the germline V gene. The CDR3 totals 18 residues. For the CDR3, the DNA is TGTGCCAGCAGTGAAGGATTTGTCGCGGGGGCGCCCTACAATGAGCAGTTCTTC. It codes for CASSEGFVAGAPYNEQFF.

This sequence joins TRBV6-1 and TRBJ1-1; no reliable D call. V shed 6 bases and J shed 0 bases, with 8 bases lying between them. Germline V CDR1 and CDR2: MNHNS, SASEGT. The CDR3 has 13 residues. CDR3 protein: CASRIKMNTEAFF. CDR3 DNA sequence: TGTGCCAGCAGAATCAAAATGAACACTGAAGCTTTCTTT.

The V call is TRBV18, the J call TRBJ1-2, with a tentative D call TRBD1 (5 bases). CDR3 length: 15 residues. The V gene's germline CDR1 is KGHSH and CDR2 LQKENI. Trimming stripped 3 bases from V and 8 bases from J, with 19 bases between. Here the CDR3 reads CASSPYSGGERGYTF. CDR3 bases: TGTGCCAGCTCACCCTACTCGGGGGGTGAGAGAGGCTACACCTTC.

This chain joins TRBV27 and TRBJ2-7; 7 bases line up with TRBD1. This CDR3 contains 13 residues. V lost 8 bases to trimming and J lost 3 bases; unmatched junction nucleotides: 7. The germline CDR1 and CDR2 sequences are MNHEY and SMNVEV (reference sequence). This chain's CDR3 is CASGRQGLYEQYF. Here the CDR3 DNA reads TGTGCCAGCGGCCGACAGGGCCTCTACGAGCAGTACTTC.

This clone was seen a few times. The chain employs TRBV9 and TRBJ2-7, with TRBD1 identical over 8 bases. The CDR3 runs to 15 residues. Germline assignment: CDR1 SGDLS and CDR2 YYNGEE. V lost 2 bases to trimming and J lost 3 bases; unmatched junction nucleotides: 7. The CDR3 coding sequence is TGTGCCAGCAGCGTGGGGACAGGCGCCCACTACGAGCAGTACTTC. Translation: CASSVGTGAHYEQYF.